The source of this T cell receptor beta chain is a study of cytomegalovirus exposure and HLA in healthy donors. The CDR3 spans 12 residues. The V and J ends lost 6 bases and 7 bases respectively, with 12 bases between them. From germline, CDR1 is MGHRA and CDR2 YSYEKL. The PCR was carried out with 60 Vbeta primers and 13 Jbeta primers. TCRdb's copy holds only in-frame clones and misses some; the assay was immunoSEQ multiplex PCR. The data hold 100,000 to 150,000 clones, with over 65% observed a single time. The gene calls are TRBV4-1 and TRBJ1-1; TRBD1 is a possible D gene (6 bases). Sequencing was carried out using PBMCs. The source of this sequence is a man between 18 and 29 years old in good health and CMV-seropositive. Here the CDR3 reads CASSYDRREAFF. CDR3 sequence (DNA): TGCGCCAGCAGTTACGACAGGCGTGAAGCTTTCTTT.